The T cell receptor (beta chain) under discussion was sequenced for a study of blood T cell repertoires in COVID-19. Study-level information: From the United States, Italy and Spain came samples of acute and convalescent COVID-19. PBMCs, B-cell-depleted T cells, or T cells provided the cDNA or gDNA that made up the material.

Original handling: The authors estimated nucleated cell counts from reference gene primer amplification. This table comes from immunoSEQ multiplex PCR, and its TCRdb copy is limited to in-frame clones, with some not included. From that table come the V and J calls and clone size; the DNA was used to work out D and trimming. There are approximately 140,000 clones in the sample; around 89% occur only once, and around 28% lies in the top ten. The TCR originated in a human donor in a cohort sampled during active COVID-19. Sequencing was performed on peripheral blood.

CDR3 DNA: TGTGCCAGTAGTGTTCTAGCTGAGCAGTTCTTC. Amino acid sequence: CASSVLAEQFF. This chain links TRBV19 with TRBJ2-1, with a tentative D call TRBD2 (5 bases). V dropped 5 bases and J dropped 9 bases, with 8 bases sitting between them. The CDR3 has 11 amino acids. Looked up from germline, CDR1 is LNHDA and CDR2 is SQIVND (reference sequence).